The 27 T cell receptor beta chains below come from one sample, sequenced in a study of T cell clonotyping in hematopoietic cell transplantation. Using immunoSEQ multiplex PCR, the repertoire was profiled, and TCRdb retains in-frame clones only, with some absent. The data show 65,000 to 80,000 clones, about 96% seen once. The time point: recipient sample about 28 days before transplant, after cytoreduction. Material: peripheral blood mononuclear cells, obtained before stem cell transplant. Receptors were obtained from a woman in her forties or fifties with acute myeloid leukemia. Some clones in this sample may be carry-over from other donors' samples.

The genes are TRBV29-1 and TRBJ1-2; 8 positions agree with TRBD1. The germline gives CDR1 SQVTM, CDR2 ANQGSEA. The CDR3 is 13 amino acids. V was pared by 3 bases and J by 3 bases, with 3 bases of the junction left unmatched. Written as DNA, the CDR3 is TGCAGCGTTGAGGGGGGACAGGACTATGGCTACACCTTC. It is translated as CSVEGGQDYGYTF.

The rearrangement joins TRBV6-1 to TRBJ1-5, with 7 bases aligning to TRBD1. The germline V gene has CDR1 MNHNS and CDR2 SASEGT. The ends lost 4 bases at V and 4 bases at J; junction bases unmatched: 7. The CDR3 contains 15 residues. CDR3 loop: CASSADRASNQPQHF. The CDR3 DNA follows: TGTGCCAGCAGTGCCGACAGGGCCAGTAATCAGCCCCAGCATTTT.

The chain joins TRBV6-5 to TRBJ2-7; 10 bases map to TRBD2. This CDR3 is 13 amino acids long. Germline CDR1 reads MNHEY; CDR2 reads SVGAGI. Germline trimming cut 6 bases from V and 7 bases from J; bases unmatched to any gene: 6. The CDR3 nucleotides are TGTGCCAGCAGACGTCCGGGACTAGCGGAGCAGTACTTC. Translation: CASRRPGLAEQYF.

The V call is TRBV27, the J call TRBJ2-7; the D gene could be TRBD1 or TRBD2 (5 bases each). Germline CDR1 MNHEY, CDR2 SMNVEV (reference sequence). Between the trimmed V and J ends, which lost 6 bases and 5 bases, there was a span of 14 bases. The CDR3 runs to 13 residues. CDR3 sequence: CASRAGTFDEQYF. CDR3 bases: TGTGCCAGCAGGGCAGGGACGTTCGACGAGCAGTACTTC.

V usage is TRBV29-1 and J usage is TRBJ2-3; D is unclear. The V end lost 2 bases, the J end lost 2 bases, and 8 bases lay between the germline ends. The germline V gene encodes CDR1 SQVTM and CDR2 ANQGSEA. The CDR3 has 13 amino acids. CDR3 coding DNA: TGCAGCGTTGAATCGTCAGACACAGATACGCAGTATTTT. Protein sequence: CSVESSDTDTQYF.

The rearrangement links TRBV4-2 to TRBJ2-5; 9 positions agree with TRBD2. CDR3 length equals 16 residues. Germline V gives CDR1 LGHNA, CDR2 YNFKEQ. The J segment lost 5 bases and the V segment lost 4 bases, leaving 11 bases of the junction unmatched. The CDR3 DNA reads TGTGCCAGCAGCCCACCCAGGGCGGGGGGGCTTGAGACCCAGTACTTC. This gives the protein CASSPPRAGGLETQYF.

The CDR3 region is CASSNIPTGYGYTF. For the CDR3, the DNA is TGTGCCAGCAGCAACATCCCGACAGGGTATGGCTACACCTTC. J is TRBJ1-2 and V is TRBV4-2, with 7 bases lining up with TRBD1. The germline CDR1 and CDR2 sequences are LGHNA and YNFKEQ. The trim removed 5 bases at V and 5 bases at J, leaving 8 bases unmatched. The CDR3 is 14 residues long.

This clone has just one count. V gene TRBV9 combines with J gene TRBJ1-5; 7 nucleotides agree with TRBD1. The CDR3 covers 16 residues. Germline V lookup: CDR1 SGDLS, CDR2 YYNGEE. V lost 0 bases to trimming and J lost 3 bases; unmatched junction nucleotides: 6. The CDR3 here is CASSVGIGTVNQPQHF. CDR3 nucleotides: TGTGCCAGCAGCGTAGGGATCGGGACAGTCAATCAGCCCCAGCATTTT.

V usage is TRBV2 and J usage is TRBJ2-2; D unclear. The V and J ends lost 8 bases and 7 bases respectively, with 11 bases between them. The CDR3 has 12 residues. Germline V CDR1 and CDR2: SNHLY, FYNNEI. The CDR3 coding sequence is TGTGCCAGCCGCGGAGATCGCGGGGAGCTGTTTTTT. This sequence encodes CASRGDRGELFF.

Comments on this clone: The same CDR3 also results from other DNA sequences found in this sample. The chain links TRBV5-1 to TRBJ2-7; D remains unclear. The CDR3 is made up of 11 amino acids. The ends were cut back, 5 bases at V and 3 bases at J, with 6 bases in the middle. CDR1 and CDR2 (germline): SGHRS, YFSETQ. The CDR3 loop reads CASSADYEQYF. In nucleotides, the CDR3 is TGCGCCAGCAGTGCGGACTACGAGCAGTACTTC.

This chain joins TRBV10-1 and TRBJ1-5; a possible D gene is TRBD1 (5 bases). Trimming left V 6 bases short and J 5 bases short, with 11 bases between. This CDR3 is 13 amino acids long. Germline loops: CDR1 WNHNN, CDR2 SYGVQD (reference sequence). Written as DNA, the CDR3 is TGCGCCAGCAGCGGGGGACGCGATCAGCCCCAGCATTTT. Amino acid sequence: CASSGGRDQPQHF.

The chain recombines TRBV7-6 with TRBJ1-1; D unclear. Trimming stripped 4 bases from V and 2 bases from J, with 11 bases between. This CDR3 has 14 residues. Germline values: CDR1 SGHVS, CDR2 FNYEAQ. The CDR3 protein is CASSSSGLNTEAFF. The DNA for the CDR3 is TGTGCCAGCAGCTCCTCGGGCTTAAACACTGAAGCTTTCTTT.

The CDR3 region is CASSSTTGGYQPQHF. DNA for the CDR3: TGTGCCAGCAGCTCAACTACAGGGGGCTATCAGCCCCAGCATTTT. The chain recombines TRBV28 with TRBJ1-5; 9 bases match TRBD1. Germline-derived CDR1 and CDR2 are MDHEN and SYDVKM. V gave up 6 bases and J gave up 5 bases; unmatched junction bases: 8. This CDR3 contains 15 residues.

Concerning this clone itself: One end of the junction does not line up with germline, which may come from a read error. This chain connects TRBV6-1 to TRBJ1-4; no firm D call. CDR3 size: 14 residues. Germline loops: CDR1 MNHNS, CDR2 SASEGT. In DNA form, the CDR3 reads TGTGCCAGCAGTGAAGGGCAACGTAATGAGAAACTGTTTTTT. Its protein is CASSEGQRNEKLFF.

About this clone itself: Other DNA sequences from this sample encode an identical CDR3 as well. The J gene is TRBJ1-2, the V gene TRBV6-1; D remains unclear. Germline V gives CDR1 MNHNS, CDR2 SASEGT. The ends were cut back, 6 bases at V and 2 bases at J, with 10 bases in the middle. The CDR3 totals 13 residues. Here the CDR3 DNA reads TGTGCCAGCAGGAGCGCGGGAAACTATGGCTACACCTTC. The encoded protein is CASRSAGNYGYTF.

The V gene is TRBV5-6, the J gene TRBJ2-7, with 15 bases aligning to TRBD2. Germline assignment: CDR1 SGHDT and CDR2 YYEEEE. The CDR3 runs to 17 residues. J was trimmed by 6 bases and V by 2 bases; bases with no gene match: 9. The CDR3 reads CASSLRTSGRAWTEQYF. The CDR3 DNA reads as TGTGCCAGCAGCTTAAGGACTAGCGGGAGGGCCTGGACCGAGCAGTACTTC.

V is TRBV5-1 and J is TRBJ2-1, with 13 positions matching TRBD2. V trimming: 1 base; J trimming: 8 bases; junction bases outside the gene matches: 9. The CDR3 runs to 17 residues. Germline V lookup: CDR1 SGHRS, CDR2 YFSETQ. CDR3 sequence: CASSLTVLAGGLDEQFF. CDR3 in DNA: TGCGCCAGCAGCTTGACGGTACTAGCGGGAGGGTTGGATGAGCAGTTCTTC. The full variable domain, completed using reference TRBV5-1 and TRBJ2-1, is KAGVTQTPRYLIKTRGQQVTLSCSPISGHRSVSWYQQTPGQGLQFLFEYFSETQRNKGNFPGRFSGRQFSNSRSEMNVSTLELGDSALYLCASSLTVLAGGLDEQFFGPGTRLTVL.

A single count supports this clone. This chain links TRBV4-2 with TRBJ1-1; possibly TRBD1 for D (6 bases). The CDR3 length is 16 residues. Germline V gene data show CDR1 as LGHNA and CDR2 as YNFKEQ. V gave up 3 bases and J gave up 1 base, with 15 bases separating them. The CDR3 protein is CASSHVQGLSNTEAFF. CDR3 nucleotide sequence: TGTGCCAGCAGCCACGTACAGGGTTTATCGAACACTGAAGCTTTCTTT.

This clone appeared a single time. CDR3 DNA: TGCGCCAGCAGCTTGGCACGTGGAGATACGCAGTATTTT. Its protein is CASSLARGDTQYF. The chain has TRBV5-1 and TRBJ2-3; no reliable D call. V was cut by 0 bases and J by 5 bases, with 7 bases left in between. This CDR3 contains 13 residues. Looked up from germline, CDR1 is SGHRS and CDR2 is YFSETQ.

The rearrangement joins TRBV7-6 to TRBJ1-2; weak D call: TRBD1 (5 bases). The CDR3 contains 14 residues. The V gene's germline CDR1 is SGHVS and CDR2 FNYEAQ. V was pared by 5 bases and J by 2 bases, with 12 bases between. This chain's CDR3 is CASSPRQNNYGYTF. The CDR3 DNA is TGTGCCAGCAGCCCTAGACAGAACAACTATGGCTACACCTTC.

V gene TRBV4-1 combines with J gene TRBJ2-5, with TRBD1 matching 8 bases. The CDR3 sequence is 15 residues long. The germline gives CDR1 MGHRA, CDR2 YSYEKL. V was clipped by 3 bases and J by 2 bases; unmatched bases: 5. The CDR3, as DNA: TGCGCCAGCAGCCAGGGGGACAGGAGGCAAGAGACCCAGTACTTC. Translating it yields CASSQGDRRQETQYF.

The genes are TRBV6-1 and TRBJ1-1; D unclear. The germline V and J ends were trimmed by 7 bases and 0 bases, with 9 bases remaining between them. Looked up from germline, CDR1 is MNHNS and CDR2 is SASEGT. This CDR3 has 13 amino acids. DNA for the CDR3: TGTGCCAGCATGGTAGACATGAACACTGAAGCTTTCTTT. This translates into CASMVDMNTEAFF.

The J gene is TRBJ1-3, the V gene TRBV6-5; D is unresolved. The CDR3 contains 14 residues. Trimming removed 2 bases at V and 1 base at J, with 6 bases between. Germline lookup yields CDR1 MNHEY and CDR2 SVGAGI. The CDR3 DNA follows: TGTGCCAGCAGTTACGTGGGGTCTGGAAACACCATATATTTT. This gives the protein CASSYVGSGNTIYF.

Only one count was recorded for this clone. The CDR3 DNA follows: TGTGCCAGCAGCGTACGGTGGCAGGGCCAAGAGACCCAGTACTTC. It is translated as CASSVRWQGQETQYF. The chain carries TRBV9 and TRBJ2-5; D may be TRBD1 (5 bases). The germline V gene encodes CDR1 SGDLS and CDR2 YYNGEE. V was shortened by 1 base and J by 1 base, with 11 bases between the two germline ends. This CDR3 is built from 15 residues.

The chain joins TRBV11-2 to TRBJ2-7, with TRBD2 identical over 8 bases. Looked up from germline, CDR1 is SGHAT and CDR2 is FQNNGV. The CDR3 contains 13 residues. The ends lost 5 bases at V and 2 bases at J; junction bases unmatched: 2. The CDR3 sequence is CASSPGLAYEQYF. The CDR3, as DNA: TGTGCCAGCAGCCCGGGACTAGCCTACGAGCAGTACTTC.

V and J are TRBV19 and TRBJ2-7; 9 nucleotides align to TRBD1. The germline CDR1 and CDR2 sequences are LNHDA and SQIVND (reference sequence). There are 13 residues in the CDR3. V shed 6 bases, J shed 6 bases, and the junction held 6 bases outside the gene matches. CDR3 in DNA: TGTGCCAGTAGGGGGACAGGGAAAGGCGAGCAGTACTTC. This encodes CASRGTGKGEQYF.

The rearrangement joins TRBV7-2 to TRBJ1-5; D is perhaps TRBD1 (5 bases). The V gene's germline CDR1 is SGHTA and CDR2 FQGNSA. Trimming left V 8 bases short and J 2 bases short, with 22 bases between. CDR3 length: 17 amino acids. The CDR3 loop reads CASSGLSKEYGNQPQHF. The CDR3 nucleotides are TGTGCCAGCTCAGGGTTGTCGAAAGAATACGGCAATCAGCCCCAGCATTTT.